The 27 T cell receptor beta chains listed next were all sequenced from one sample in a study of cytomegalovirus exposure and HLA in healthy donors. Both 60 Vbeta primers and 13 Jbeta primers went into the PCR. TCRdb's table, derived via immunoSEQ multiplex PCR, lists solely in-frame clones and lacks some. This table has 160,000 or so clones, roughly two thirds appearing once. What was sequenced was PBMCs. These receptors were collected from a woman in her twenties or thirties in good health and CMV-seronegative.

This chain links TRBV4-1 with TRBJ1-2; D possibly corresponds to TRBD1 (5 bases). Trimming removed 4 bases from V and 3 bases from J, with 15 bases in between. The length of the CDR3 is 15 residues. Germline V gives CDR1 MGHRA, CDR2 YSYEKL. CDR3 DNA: TGCGCCAGCAGCCCCTCACGGGGGAATGACTATGGCTACACCTTC. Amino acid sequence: CASSPSRGNDYGYTF.

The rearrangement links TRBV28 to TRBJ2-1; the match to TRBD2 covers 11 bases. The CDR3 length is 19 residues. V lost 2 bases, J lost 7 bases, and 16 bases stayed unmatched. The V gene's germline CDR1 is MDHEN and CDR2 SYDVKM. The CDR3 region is CASSLISRTSGSTGNEQFF. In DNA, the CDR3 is TGTGCCAGCAGTTTAATATCCAGGACTAGCGGGTCAACAGGAAATGAGCAGTTCTTC.

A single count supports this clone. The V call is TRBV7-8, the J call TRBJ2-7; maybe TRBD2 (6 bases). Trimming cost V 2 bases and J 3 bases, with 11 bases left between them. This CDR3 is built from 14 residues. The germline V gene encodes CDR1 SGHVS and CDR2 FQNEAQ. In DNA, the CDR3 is TGTGCCAGCAGCTTAATCGGAGGGGACTACGAGCAGTACTTC. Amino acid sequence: CASSLIGGDYEQYF.

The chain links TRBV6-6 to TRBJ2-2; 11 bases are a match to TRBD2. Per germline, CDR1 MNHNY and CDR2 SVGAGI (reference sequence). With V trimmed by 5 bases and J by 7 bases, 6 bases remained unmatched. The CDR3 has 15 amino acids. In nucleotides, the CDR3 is TGTGCCAGCAGTCTTAGCGGGAGGGCGGGCGGGGAGCTGTTTTTT. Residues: CASSLSGRAGGELFF.

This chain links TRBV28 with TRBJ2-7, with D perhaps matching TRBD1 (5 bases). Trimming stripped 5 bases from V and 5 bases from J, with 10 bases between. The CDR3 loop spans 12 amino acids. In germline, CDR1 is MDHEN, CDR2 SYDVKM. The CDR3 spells CASSRGGNEQYF. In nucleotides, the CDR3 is TGTGCCAGCAGTAGGGGCGGCAACGAGCAGTACTTC.

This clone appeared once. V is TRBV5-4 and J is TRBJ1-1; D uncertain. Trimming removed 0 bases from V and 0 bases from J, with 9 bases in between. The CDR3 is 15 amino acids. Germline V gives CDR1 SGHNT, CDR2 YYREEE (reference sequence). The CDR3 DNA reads TGTGCCAGCAGCTTGGGTGGCATTATGAACACTGAAGCTTTCTTT. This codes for CASSLGGIMNTEAFF.

For the CDR3, the DNA is TGTGCCAGCATGGCCCCGGGACAGCGTTACGAGCAGTACTTC. Its translation is CASMAPGQRYEQYF. This rearrangement joins TRBV28 to TRBJ2-7, with TRBD1 matching 7 bases. This CDR3 is 14 amino acids long. The V gene's germline CDR1 is MDHEN and CDR2 SYDVKM. Trimming removed 7 bases from V and 4 bases from J; junction bases left unmatched: 10.

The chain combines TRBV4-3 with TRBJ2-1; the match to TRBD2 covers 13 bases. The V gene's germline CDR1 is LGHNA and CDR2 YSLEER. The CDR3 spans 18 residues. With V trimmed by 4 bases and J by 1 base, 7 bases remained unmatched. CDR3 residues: CASSRTSGGAKSYNEQFF. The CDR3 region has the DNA TGCGCCAGCAGCCGTACTAGCGGGGGGGCCAAATCCTACAATGAGCAGTTCTTC.

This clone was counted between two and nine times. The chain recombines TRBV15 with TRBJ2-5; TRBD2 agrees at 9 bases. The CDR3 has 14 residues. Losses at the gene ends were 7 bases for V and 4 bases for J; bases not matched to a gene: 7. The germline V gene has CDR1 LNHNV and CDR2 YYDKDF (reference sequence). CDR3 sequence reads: CATISGSQGETQYF. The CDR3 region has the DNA TGTGCCACCATTAGCGGGAGCCAGGGAGAGACCCAGTACTTC.

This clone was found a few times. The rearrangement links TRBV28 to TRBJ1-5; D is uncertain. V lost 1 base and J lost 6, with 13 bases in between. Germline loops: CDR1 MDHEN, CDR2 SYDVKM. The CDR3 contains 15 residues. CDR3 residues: CASSLSPQRGQPQHF. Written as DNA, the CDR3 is TGTGCCAGCAGTTTATCTCCCCAACGGGGTCAGCCCCAGCATTTT.

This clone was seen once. The DNA of the CDR3 is TGTGCCAGCAGCTTAGAGGTATTAGCGGCAGGCTATGGCTACACCTTC. As protein: CASSLEVLAAGYGYTF. The gene calls are TRBV7-9 and TRBJ1-2; D gene unclear. This CDR3 is 16 amino acids long. V was clipped by 1 base and J by 4 bases, with 16 bases between them. Germline V gene lookup returns CDR1 SEHNR and CDR2 FQNEAQ (reference sequence).

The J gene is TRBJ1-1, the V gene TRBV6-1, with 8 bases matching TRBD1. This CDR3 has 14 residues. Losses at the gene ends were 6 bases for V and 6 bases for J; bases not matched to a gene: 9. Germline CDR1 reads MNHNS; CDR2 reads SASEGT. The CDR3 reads CASRGQGAGSEAFF. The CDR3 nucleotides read TGTGCCAGCAGAGGGCAGGGGGCTGGTTCTGAAGCTTTCTTT.

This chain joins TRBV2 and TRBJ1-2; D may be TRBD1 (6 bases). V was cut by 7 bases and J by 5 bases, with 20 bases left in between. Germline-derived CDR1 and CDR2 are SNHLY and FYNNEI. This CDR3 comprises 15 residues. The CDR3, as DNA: TGTGCCAGCACCGAGGGGGGGGAGTACCTTTATGGCTACACCTTC. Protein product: CASTEGGEYLYGYTF. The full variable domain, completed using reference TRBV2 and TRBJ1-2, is EPEVTQTPSHQVTQMGQEVILRCVPISNHLYFYWYRQILGQKVEFLVSFYNNEISEKSEIFDDQFSVERPDGSNFTLKIRSTKLEDSAMYFCASTEGGEYLYGYTFGSGTRLTVV.

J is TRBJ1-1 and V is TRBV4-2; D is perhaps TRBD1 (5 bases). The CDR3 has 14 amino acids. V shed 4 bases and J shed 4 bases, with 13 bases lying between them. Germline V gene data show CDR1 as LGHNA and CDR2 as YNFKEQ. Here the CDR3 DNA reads TGTGCCAGCAGCCGGGAGGGACTTGGCACTGAAGCTTTCTTT. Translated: CASSREGLGTEAFF.

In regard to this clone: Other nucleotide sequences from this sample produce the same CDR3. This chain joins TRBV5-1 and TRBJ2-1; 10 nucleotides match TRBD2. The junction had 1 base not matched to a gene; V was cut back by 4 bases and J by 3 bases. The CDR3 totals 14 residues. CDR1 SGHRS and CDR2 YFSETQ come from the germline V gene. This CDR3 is CASSPSGGYNEQFF. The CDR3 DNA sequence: TGCGCCAGCAGCCCTAGCGGGGGCTACAATGAGCAGTTCTTC.

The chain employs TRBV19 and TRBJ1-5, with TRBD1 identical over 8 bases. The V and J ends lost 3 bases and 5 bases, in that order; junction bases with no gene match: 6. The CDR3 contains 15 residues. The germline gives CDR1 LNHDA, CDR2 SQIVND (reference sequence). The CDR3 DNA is TGTGCCAGTAGTATCATGTCAGGGGGCGATCAGCCCCAGCATTTT. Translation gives CASSIMSGGDQPQHF.

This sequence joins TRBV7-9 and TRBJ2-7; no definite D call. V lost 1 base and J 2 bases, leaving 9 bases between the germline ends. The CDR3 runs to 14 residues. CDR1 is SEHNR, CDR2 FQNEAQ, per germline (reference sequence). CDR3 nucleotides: TGTGCCAGCAGCTTAGGGCAGGCAACCTACGAGCAGTACTTC. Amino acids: CASSLGQATYEQYF.

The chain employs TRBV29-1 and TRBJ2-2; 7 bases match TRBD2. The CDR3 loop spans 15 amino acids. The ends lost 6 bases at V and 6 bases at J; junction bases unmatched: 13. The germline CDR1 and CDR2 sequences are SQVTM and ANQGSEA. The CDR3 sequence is CSVPKRDPRPGELFF. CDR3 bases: TGCAGCGTACCCAAGCGGGACCCCCGCCCCGGGGAGCTGTTTTTT.

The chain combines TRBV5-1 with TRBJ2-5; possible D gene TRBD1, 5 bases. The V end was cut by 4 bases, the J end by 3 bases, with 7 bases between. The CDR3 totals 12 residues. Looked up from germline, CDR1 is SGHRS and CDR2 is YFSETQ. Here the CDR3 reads CASSIREETQYF. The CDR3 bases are TGCGCCAGCAGCATCAGGGAAGAGACCCAGTACTTC.

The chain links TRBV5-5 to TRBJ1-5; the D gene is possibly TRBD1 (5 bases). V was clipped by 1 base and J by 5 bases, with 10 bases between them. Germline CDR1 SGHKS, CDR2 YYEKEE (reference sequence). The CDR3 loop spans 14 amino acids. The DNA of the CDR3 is TGTGCCAGCAGCTTGAGGGGTGGGGATCAGCCCCAGCATTTT. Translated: CASSLRGGDQPQHF.

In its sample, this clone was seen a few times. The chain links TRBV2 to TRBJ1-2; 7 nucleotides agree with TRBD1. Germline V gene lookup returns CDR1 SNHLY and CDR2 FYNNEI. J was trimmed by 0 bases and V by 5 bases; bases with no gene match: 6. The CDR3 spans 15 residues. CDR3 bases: TGTGCCAGCAGTATCCTCGGGACAGCTAACTATGGCTACACCTTC. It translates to CASSILGTANYGYTF.

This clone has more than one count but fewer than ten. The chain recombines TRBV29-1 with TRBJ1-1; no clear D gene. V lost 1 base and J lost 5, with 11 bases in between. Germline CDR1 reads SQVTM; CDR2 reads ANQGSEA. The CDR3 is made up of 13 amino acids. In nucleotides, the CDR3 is TGCAGCGTTGAAGGACAACTAGGGACTGAAGCTTTCTTT. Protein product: CSVEGQLGTEAFF.

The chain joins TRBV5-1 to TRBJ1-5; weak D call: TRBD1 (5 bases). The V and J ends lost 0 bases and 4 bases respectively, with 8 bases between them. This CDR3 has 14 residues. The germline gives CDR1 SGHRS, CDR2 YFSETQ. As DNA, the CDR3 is TGCGCCAGCAGCTTGGATGGGGCAAATCAGCCCCAGCATTTT. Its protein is CASSLDGANQPQHF.

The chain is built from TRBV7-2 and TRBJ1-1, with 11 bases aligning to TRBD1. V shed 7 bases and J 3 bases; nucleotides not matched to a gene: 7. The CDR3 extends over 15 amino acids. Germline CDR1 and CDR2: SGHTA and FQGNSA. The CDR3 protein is CASTPEGQGDTEAFF. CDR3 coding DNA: TGTGCCAGCACCCCTGAGGGACAGGGGGACACTGAAGCTTTCTTT.

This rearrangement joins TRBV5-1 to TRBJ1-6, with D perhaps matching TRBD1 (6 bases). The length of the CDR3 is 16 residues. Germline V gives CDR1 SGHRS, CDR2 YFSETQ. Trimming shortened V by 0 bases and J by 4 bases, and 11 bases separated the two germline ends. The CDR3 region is CASSLEGHTYNSPLHF. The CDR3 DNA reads TGCGCCAGCAGCTTGGAGGGACATACTTATAATTCACCCCTCCACTTT.

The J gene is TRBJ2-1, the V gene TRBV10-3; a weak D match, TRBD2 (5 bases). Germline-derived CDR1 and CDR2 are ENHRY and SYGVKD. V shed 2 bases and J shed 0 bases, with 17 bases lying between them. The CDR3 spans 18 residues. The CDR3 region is CAISEIATHFSSYNEQFF. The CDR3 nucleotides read TGTGCCATCAGTGAGATAGCGACCCACTTTAGCTCCTACAATGAGCAGTTCTTC.

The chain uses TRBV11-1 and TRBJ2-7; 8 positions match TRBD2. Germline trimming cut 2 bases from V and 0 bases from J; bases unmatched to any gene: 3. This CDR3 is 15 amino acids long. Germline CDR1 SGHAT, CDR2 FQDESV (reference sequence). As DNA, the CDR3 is TGTGCCAGCAGCTTAAGTCTAGCGGGCTCCTACGAGCAGTACTTC. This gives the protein CASSLSLAGSYEQYF.